The present entry profiles one TCR beta chain with its context. Its specificity is not known. The protocol was immunoSEQ multiplex PCR, while the TCRdb copy is restricted to in-frame clones and leaves out a portion. The sample lists roughly 30,000 clones; roughly four fifths were seen once. Germline V gives CDR1 SNHLY, CDR2 FYNNEI. Trimming removed 5 bases at V and 1 base at J, with 8 bases between. CDR3 size: 13 residues. This entry is derived from a study of lymphopenia after photon versus proton radiotherapy. The study's findings and limits: After lymphocyte nadir, photon-treated repertoires showed oligoclonal expansion, especially CD8+ Temra. In patients who died, overall survival fell as post-nadir TCR diversity dropped more. Authors raise, but do not show, better survival with proton therapy.

The sequencing used peripheral blood, collected from a patient treated with photon-based radiotherapy. The chain is built from TRBV2 and TRBJ1-1; the D gene is possibly TRBD1 (5 bases). This sequence originates from a man in his forties or fifties with gastric cancer. The CDR3 nucleotides read TGTGCCAGCAGTTTAACAGGGAACACTGAAGCTTTCTTT. Translation gives CASSLTGNTEAFF.